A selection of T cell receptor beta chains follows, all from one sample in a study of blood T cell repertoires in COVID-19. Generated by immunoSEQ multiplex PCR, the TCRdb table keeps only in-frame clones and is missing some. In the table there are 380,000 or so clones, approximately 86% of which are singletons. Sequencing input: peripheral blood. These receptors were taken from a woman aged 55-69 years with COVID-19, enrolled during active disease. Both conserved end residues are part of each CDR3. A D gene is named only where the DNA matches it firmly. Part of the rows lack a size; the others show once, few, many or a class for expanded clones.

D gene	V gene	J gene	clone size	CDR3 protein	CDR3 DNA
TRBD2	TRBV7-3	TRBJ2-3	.	CASSFRTSGGTDTQYF	TGTGCCAGCAGCTTCCGGACTAGCGGGGGCACAGATACGCAGTATTTT
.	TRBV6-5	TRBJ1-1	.	CASSPPGNTEAFF	TGTGCCAGCAGTCCCCCCGGGAACACTGAAGCTTTCTTT
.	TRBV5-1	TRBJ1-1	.	CASSLVQGRNTEAFF	TGCGCCAGCAGCTTGGTCCAGGGAAGGAACACTGAAGCTTTCTTT
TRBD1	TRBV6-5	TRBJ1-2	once	CASSRTGANYGYTF	TGTGCCAGCAGTAGGACAGGGGCTAACTATGGCTACACCTTC
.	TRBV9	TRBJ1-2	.	CASTKTVSSGYTF	TGTGCCAGCACCAAGACAGTATCGTCTGGCTACACCTTC
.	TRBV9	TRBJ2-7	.	CASSPSSRDSLGEQYF	TGTGCCAGCAGCCCTTCTTCCCGGGACTCCCTCGGGGAGCAGTACTTC
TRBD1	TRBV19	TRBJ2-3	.	CASSPARDRYTDTQYF	TGTGCCAGTAGTCCCGCCCGGGACAGATACACAGATACGCAGTATTTT
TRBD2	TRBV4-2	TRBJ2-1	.	CASSQASGGYNEQFF	TGTGCCAGCAGCCAAGCTAGCGGGGGGTACAATGAGCAGTTCTTC
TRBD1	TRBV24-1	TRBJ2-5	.	CATSDPGTGRETQYF	TGTGCCACCAGTGATCCCGGGACAGGGAGGGAGACCCAGTACTTC
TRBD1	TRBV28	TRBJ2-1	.	CASARLGTGVMNEQFF	TGTGCCAGCGCCCGACTCGGGACAGGGGTTATGAATGAGCAGTTCTTC
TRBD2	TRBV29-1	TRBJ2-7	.	CSVERLAGQFEQYF	TGCAGCGTTGAGCGGCTAGCGGGGCAATTCGAGCAGTACTTC
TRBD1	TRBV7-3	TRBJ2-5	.	CASSLAAGTGGETQYF	TGTGCCAGCAGCTTAGCCGCCGGGACAGGGGGGGAGACCCAGTACTTC
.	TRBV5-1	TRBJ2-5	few	CASSLPSSQETQYF	TGCGCCAGCAGCTTGCCCTCCAGCCAAGAGACCCAGTACTTC
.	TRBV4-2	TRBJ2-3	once	CASSQVYRGAPGTDTQYF	TGTGCCAGCAGCCAAGTTTATCGAGGAGCCCCGGGCACAGATACGCAGTATTTT
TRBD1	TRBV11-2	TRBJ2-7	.	CASSLSGQPYYEQYF	TGTGCCAGCAGCCTCTCGGGACAGCCCTACTACGAGCAGTACTTC
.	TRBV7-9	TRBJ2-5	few	CASSLRAIFGGPQETQYF	TGTGCCAGCAGCTTACGGGCCATTTTCGGGGGGCCTCAAGAGACCCAGTACTTC
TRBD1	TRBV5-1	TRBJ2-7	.	CASSWTGTASYEQYF	TGCGCCAGCAGCTGGACCGGGACAGCCTCCTACGAGCAGTACTTC
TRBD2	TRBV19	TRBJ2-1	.	CASTQAGGSYNEQFF	TGTGCCAGTACGCAAGCCGGGGGGAGCTACAATGAGCAGTTCTTC
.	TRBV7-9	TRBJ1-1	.	CASSADRHPLF	TGTGCCAGCAGTGCGGACAGACACCCCCTCTTT
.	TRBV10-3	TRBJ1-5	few	CATRRDLNQPQHF	TGTGCCACCAGGCGGGACCTCAATCAGCCCCAGCATTTT
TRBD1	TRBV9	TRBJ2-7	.	CASSGTGAHEQYF	TGTGCCAGCAGCGGGACAGGGGCCCACGAGCAGTACTTC
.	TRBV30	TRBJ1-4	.	CAWRGQGKEKLFF	TGTGCCTGGAGGGGCCAGGGTAAGGAAAAACTGTTTTTT
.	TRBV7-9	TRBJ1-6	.	CASTRWEGDSPLHF	TGTGCCAGCACCCGCTGGGAGGGGGATTCACCCCTCCACTTT
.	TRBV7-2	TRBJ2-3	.	CASSLLTDTQYF	TGTGCCAGCAGCTTACTAACAGATACGCAGTATTTT
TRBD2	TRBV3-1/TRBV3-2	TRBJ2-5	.	CASSRGPSGWETQYF	TGTGCCAGCAGCCGGGGGCCTAGCGGGTGGGAGACCCAGTACTTC
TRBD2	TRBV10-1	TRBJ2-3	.	CASSVQGGDTQYF	TGCGCCAGCAGTGTCCAGGGAGGGGATACGCAGTATTTT
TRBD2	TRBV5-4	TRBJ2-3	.	CASSLRGGISDTQYF	TGTGCCAGCAGCTTACGGGGGGGCATTTCAGATACGCAGTATTTT
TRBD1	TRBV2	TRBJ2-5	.	CASSSRDRGPETQYF	TGTGCCAGCAGTTCCCGGGACAGGGGGCCGGAGACCCAGTACTTC
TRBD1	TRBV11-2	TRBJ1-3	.	CASSPVRDRGDLSGNTIYF	TGTGCCAGCAGCCCCGTCCGGGACAGGGGGGATCTCTCTGGAAACACCATATATTTT
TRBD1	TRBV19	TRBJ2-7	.	CASGETGAYEQYF	TGTGCCAGTGGGGAGACAGGGGCCTACGAGCAGTACTTC
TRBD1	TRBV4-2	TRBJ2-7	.	CASSHLQGQADEQYF	TGTGCCAGCAGCCACCTACAGGGGCAGGCCGACGAGCAGTACTTC
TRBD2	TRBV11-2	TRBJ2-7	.	CASSLGRTSGASYEQYF	TGTGCCAGCAGCTTAGGGAGGACTAGCGGGGCTTCCTACGAGCAGTACTTC
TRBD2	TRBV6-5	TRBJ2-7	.	CASRDPGRVYEQYF	TGTGCCAGCAGAGACCCCGGGAGGGTATACGAGCAGTACTTC
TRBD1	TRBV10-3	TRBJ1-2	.	CAISAGTAAYGYTF	TGTGCCATCAGTGCCGGGACAGCCGCCTATGGCTACACCTTC
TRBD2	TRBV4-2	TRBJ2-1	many	CASSQDPSGGRNEQFF	TGTGCCAGCAGCCAAGATCCTAGCGGGGGGCGGAATGAGCAGTTCTTC
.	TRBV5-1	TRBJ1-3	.	CASSLGGVGNTIYF	TGCGCCAGCAGCTTGGGTGGAGTTGGAAACACCATATATTTT
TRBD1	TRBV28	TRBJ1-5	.	CASSFPRTGHSNQPQHF	TGTGCCAGCAGTTTTCCAAGGACAGGCCATAGCAATCAGCCCCAGCATTTT
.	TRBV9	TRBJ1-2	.	CASSVAGKPTAYNYGYTF	TGTGCCAGCAGCGTAGCCGGGAAACCGACTGCCTACAACTATGGCTACACCTTC
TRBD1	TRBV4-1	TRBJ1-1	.	CASSRTTGFTEAFF	TGCGCCAGCAGCCGCACGACAGGGTTCACTGAAGCTTTCTTT
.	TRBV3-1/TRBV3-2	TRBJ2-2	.	CASSQSENGELFF	TGTGCCAGCAGCCAGTCAGAAAACGGGGAGCTGTTTTTT
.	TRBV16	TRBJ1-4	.	CASSQTATNEKLFF	TGTGCCAGCAGCCAAACAGCAACTAATGAAAAACTGTTTTTT
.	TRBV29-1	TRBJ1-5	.	CSVESGQGLGYGMNSNQPQHF	TGCAGCGTTGAATCCGGCCAGGGTTTAGGGTATGGCATGAATAGCAATCAGCCCCAGCATTTT
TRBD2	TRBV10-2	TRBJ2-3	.	CASTRGGLTDTQYF	TGCGCCAGCACGCGGGGGGGCCTCACAGATACGCAGTATTTT
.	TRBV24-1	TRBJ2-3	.	CATSDPNRGTDTQYF	TGTGCCACCAGTGACCCCAATAGAGGCACAGATACGCAGTATTTT
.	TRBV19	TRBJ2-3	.	CASSFRGAVADTQYF	TGTGCCAGTAGCTTTCGGGGGGCCGTGGCAGATACGCAGTATTTT
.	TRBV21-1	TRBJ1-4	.	CASSKEFRGSEKLFF	TGTGCCAGCAGCAAGGAGTTCCGGGGGTCCGAAAAACTGTTTTTT
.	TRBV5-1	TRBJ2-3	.	CASSLRTESTDTQYF	TGCGCCAGCAGCCTCCGGACAGAGAGCACAGATACGCAGTATTTT
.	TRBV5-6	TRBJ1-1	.	CASNSMGLMNTEAFF	TGTGCCAGCAACTCCATGGGGCTGATGAACACTGAAGCTTTCTTT
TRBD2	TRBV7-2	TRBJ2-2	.	CASSSLSGGGLNTGELFF	TGTGCCAGCAGCTCGCTGAGCGGGGGAGGTCTGAACACCGGGGAGCTGTTTTTT
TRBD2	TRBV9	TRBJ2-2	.	CASSDGAGGRSGELFF	TGTGCCAGCAGCGACGGAGCGGGGGGAAGGTCCGGGGAGCTGTTTTTT
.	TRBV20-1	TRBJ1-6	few	CSASRGGLSYNSPLHF	TGCAGTGCTAGTCGGGGGGGCCTCTCCTATAATTCACCCCTCCACTTT